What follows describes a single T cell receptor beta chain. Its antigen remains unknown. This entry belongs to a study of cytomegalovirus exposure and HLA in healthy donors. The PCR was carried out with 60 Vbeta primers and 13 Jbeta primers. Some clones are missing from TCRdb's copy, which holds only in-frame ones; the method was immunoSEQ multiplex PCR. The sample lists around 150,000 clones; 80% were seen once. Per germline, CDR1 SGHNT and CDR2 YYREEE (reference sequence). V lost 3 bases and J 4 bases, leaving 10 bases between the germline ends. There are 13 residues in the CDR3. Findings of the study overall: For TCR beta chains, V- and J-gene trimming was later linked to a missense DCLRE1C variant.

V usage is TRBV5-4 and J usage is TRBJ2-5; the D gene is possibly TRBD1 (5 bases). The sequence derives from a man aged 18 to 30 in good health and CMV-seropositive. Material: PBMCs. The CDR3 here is CASSSQGRETQYF. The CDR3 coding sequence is TGTGCCAGCAGCTCCCAGGGTAGAGAGACCCAGTACTTC.